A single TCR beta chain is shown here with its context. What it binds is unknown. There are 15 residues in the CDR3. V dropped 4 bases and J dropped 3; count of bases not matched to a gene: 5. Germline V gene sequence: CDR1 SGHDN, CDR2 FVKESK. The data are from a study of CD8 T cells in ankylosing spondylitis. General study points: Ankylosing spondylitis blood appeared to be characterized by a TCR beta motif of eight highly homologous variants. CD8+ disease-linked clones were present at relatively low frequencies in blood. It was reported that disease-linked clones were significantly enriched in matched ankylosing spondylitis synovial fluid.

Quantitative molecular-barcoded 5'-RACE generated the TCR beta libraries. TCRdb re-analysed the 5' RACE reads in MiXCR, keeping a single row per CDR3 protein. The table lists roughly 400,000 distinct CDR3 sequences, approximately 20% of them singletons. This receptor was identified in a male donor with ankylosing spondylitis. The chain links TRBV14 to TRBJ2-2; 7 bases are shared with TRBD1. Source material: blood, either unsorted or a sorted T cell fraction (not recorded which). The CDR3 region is CASSRGQHYTGELFF. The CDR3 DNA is TGTGCCAGCAGCCGGGGACAGCATTACACCGGGGAGCTGTTTTTT.